This T cell receptor (beta chain) derives from a study of cytomegalovirus exposure and HLA in healthy donors. Findings and limits, study-wide: In a later analysis, V- and J-gene trimming of beta chains associated with a DCLRE1C missense variant, replicated independently.

PCR was performed using 60 Vbeta and 13 Jbeta primers. Clones were sequenced by immunoSEQ multiplex PCR, and TCRdb holds only the in-frame ones, with some missing. In total, the table holds 150,000 to 200,000 clones. The V gene lost 4 bases and the J gene lost 5 bases, with 8 bases spanning the gap. Germline V gene sequence: CDR1 LNHDA, CDR2 SQIVND (reference sequence). This CDR3 is built from 12 residues. As for this clone: Its cognate antigen is unknown.

The sequence was obtained from a man aged 25-40 years in good health and CMV-seronegative. The gene calls are TRBV19 and TRBJ2-5, with a weak D call TRBD2 (5 bases). The sequencing input was PBMCs. In nucleotides, the CDR3 is TGTGCCAGTAGTACGAGAGGGGAGACCCAGTACTTC. Protein sequence: CASSTRGETQYF. The full variable domain, completed using reference TRBV19 and TRBJ2-5, is DGGITQSPKYLFRKEGQNVTLSCEQNLNHDAMYWYRQDPGQGLRLIYYSQIVNDFQKGDIAEGYSVSREKKESFPLTVTSAQKNPTAFYLCASSTRGETQYFGPGTRLLVL.